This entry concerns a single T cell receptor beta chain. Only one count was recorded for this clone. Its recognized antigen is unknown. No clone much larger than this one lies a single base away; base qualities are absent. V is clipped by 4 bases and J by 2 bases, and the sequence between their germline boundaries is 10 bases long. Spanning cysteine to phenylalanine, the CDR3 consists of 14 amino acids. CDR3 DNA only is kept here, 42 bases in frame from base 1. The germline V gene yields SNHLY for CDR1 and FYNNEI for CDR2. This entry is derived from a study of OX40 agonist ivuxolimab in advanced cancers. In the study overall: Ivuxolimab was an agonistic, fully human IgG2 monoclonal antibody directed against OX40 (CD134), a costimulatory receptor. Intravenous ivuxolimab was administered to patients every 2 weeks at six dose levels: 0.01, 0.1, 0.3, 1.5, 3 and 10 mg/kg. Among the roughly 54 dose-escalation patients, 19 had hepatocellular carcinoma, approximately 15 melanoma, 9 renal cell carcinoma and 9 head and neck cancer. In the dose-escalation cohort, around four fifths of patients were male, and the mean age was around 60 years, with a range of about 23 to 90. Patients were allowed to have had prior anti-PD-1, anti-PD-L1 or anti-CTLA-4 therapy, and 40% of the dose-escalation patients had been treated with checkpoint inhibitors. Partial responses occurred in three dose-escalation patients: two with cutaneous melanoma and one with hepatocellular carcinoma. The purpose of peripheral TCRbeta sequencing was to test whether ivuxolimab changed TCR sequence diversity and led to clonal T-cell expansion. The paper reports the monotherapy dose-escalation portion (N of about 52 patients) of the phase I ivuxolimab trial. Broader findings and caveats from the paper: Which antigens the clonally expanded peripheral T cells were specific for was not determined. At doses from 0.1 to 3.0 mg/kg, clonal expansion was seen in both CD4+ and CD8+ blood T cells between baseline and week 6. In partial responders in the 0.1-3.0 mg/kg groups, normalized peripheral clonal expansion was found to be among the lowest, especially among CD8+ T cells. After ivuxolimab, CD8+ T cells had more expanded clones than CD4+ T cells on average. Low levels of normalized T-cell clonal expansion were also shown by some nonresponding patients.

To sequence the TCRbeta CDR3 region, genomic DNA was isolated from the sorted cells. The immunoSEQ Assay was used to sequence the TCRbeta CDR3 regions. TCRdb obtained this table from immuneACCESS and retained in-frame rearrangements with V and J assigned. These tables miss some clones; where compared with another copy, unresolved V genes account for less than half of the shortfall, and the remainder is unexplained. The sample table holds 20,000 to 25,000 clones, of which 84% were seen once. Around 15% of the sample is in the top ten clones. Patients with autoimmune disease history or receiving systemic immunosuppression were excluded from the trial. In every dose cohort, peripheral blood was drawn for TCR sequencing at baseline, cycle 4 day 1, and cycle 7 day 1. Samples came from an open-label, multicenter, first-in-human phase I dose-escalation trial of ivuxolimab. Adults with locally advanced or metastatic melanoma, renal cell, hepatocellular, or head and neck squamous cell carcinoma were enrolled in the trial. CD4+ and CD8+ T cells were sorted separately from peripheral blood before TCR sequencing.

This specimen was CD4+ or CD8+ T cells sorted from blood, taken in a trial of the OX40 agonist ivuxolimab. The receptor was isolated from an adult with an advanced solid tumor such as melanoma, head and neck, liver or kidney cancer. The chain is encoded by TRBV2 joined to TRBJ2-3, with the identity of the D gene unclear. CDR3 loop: CASSGVGFTDTQYF. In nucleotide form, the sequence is TGTGCCAGCAGTGGGGTCGGCTTCACAGATACGCAGTATTTT.